Each of the 20 T cell receptor beta chains below was sequenced from the same sample in a study of cytomegalovirus exposure and HLA in healthy donors. Sequenced by immunoSEQ multiplex PCR; TCRdb stores in-frame clones only, minus some. In the table there are tens of thousands of clones, 90% to 95% of which are singletons. Sequencing input: PBMCs. These receptors were collected from a man aged 18 to 30 in good health and CMV-seronegative.

The chain uses TRBV30 and TRBJ2-2, with 9 positions matching TRBD1. The germline V gene encodes CDR1 GTSNPN and CDR2 SVGIG (reference sequence). Losses at the gene ends were 4 bases for V and 4 bases for J; bases not matched to a gene: 1. CDR3 length equals 13 residues. CDR3 sequence (DNA): TGTGCCTGGAACAGGGGGCCCACCGGGGAGCTGTTTTTT. Amino acid sequence: CAWNRGPTGELFF.

This chain uses TRBV5-5 with TRBJ2-1, with 13 bases lining up with TRBD2. Germline loops: CDR1 SGHKS, CDR2 YYEKEE (reference sequence). The CDR3 runs to 14 residues. With 5 bases clipped from V and 10 bases from J, the junction kept 6 bases outside the gene matches. The CDR3 bases are TGTGCCAGCAGAACTACTAGCGGGAGGGACGAGCAGTTCTTC. Protein: CASRTTSGRDEQFF.

The chain carries TRBV5-1 and TRBJ2-1; a weak D match, TRBD1 (5 bases). CDR1 is SGHRS, CDR2 YFSETQ, per germline. V was shortened by 2 bases and J by 6 bases, with 9 bases between the two germline ends. The CDR3 is 13 amino acids. The CDR3 spells CASSFTQGNEQFF. CDR3 nucleotides: TGCGCCAGCAGCTTTACCCAGGGCAATGAGCAGTTCTTC.

V and J are TRBV5-1 and TRBJ2-3, with 7 positions matching TRBD2. This CDR3 contains 13 residues. Trimming cost V 7 bases and J 4 bases; bases outside gene matches: 6. CDR1 and CDR2 from the germline V gene are SGHRS and YFSETQ. CDR3 bases: TGCGCCAGCTGCAGCGGGGTATCAGATACGCAGTATTTT. Translation gives CASCSGVSDTQYF.

This rearrangement joins TRBV11-2 to TRBJ2-1; 8 positions match TRBD1. This CDR3 comprises 16 residues. Germline V lookup: CDR1 SGHAT, CDR2 FQNNGV. The junction had 9 bases not matched to a gene; V was cut back by 5 bases and J by 3 bases. The DNA of the CDR3 is TGTGCCAGCAGCCCCTTTGGACAGGGTATCTACAATGAGCAGTTCTTC. As protein: CASSPFGQGIYNEQFF.

The chain has TRBV9 and TRBJ2-1; TRBD1 might be the D (5 bases). This CDR3 has 13 residues. Germline lookup yields CDR1 SGDLS and CDR2 YYNGEE. V lost 3 bases and J lost 12, with 16 bases in between. The CDR3 nucleotides are TGTGCCAGCAGCGCAAACAGGCCCCAAGGGCAGTTCTTC. The encoded protein is CASSANRPQGQFF.

This chain links TRBV28 with TRBJ1-3; D gene ambiguous. The germline V gene encodes CDR1 MDHEN and CDR2 SYDVKM. V dropped 2 bases and J dropped 0 bases, with 11 bases sitting between them. The CDR3 spans 16 residues. CDR3 nucleotide sequence: TGTGCCAGCAGTTTAGGGCGGGGAAACTCTGGAAACACCATATATTTT. Residues: CASSLGRGNSGNTIYF.

V gene TRBV6-1 combines with J gene TRBJ2-7; perhaps TRBD1 as D (5 bases). V dropped 0 bases and J dropped 10 bases, with 13 bases sitting between them. CDR3 length equals 13 residues. Germline V CDR1 and CDR2: MNHNS, SASEGT. Written as DNA, the CDR3 is TGTGCCAGCAGTGAAGCGTATCGGCAGGGACAGTACTTC. Translation gives CASSEAYRQGQYF.

This clone was seen only a few times. The V call is TRBV19, the J call TRBJ2-5; D is unresolved. The CDR3 extends over 13 amino acids. V was trimmed by 6 bases and J by 2 bases, leaving 10 bases between them. Germline CDR1 LNHDA, CDR2 SQIVND (reference sequence). The CDR3 here is CASSRSLQETQYF. For the CDR3, the DNA is TGTGCCAGTAGCCGATCGCTACAAGAGACCCAGTACTTC.

The V gene is TRBV2, the J gene TRBJ1-4, with TRBD1 identical over 7 bases. Trimming removed 5 bases from V and 0 bases from J; junction bases left unmatched: 6. Germline V gene sequence: CDR1 SNHLY, CDR2 FYNNEI. This CDR3 has 16 amino acids. The CDR3 spells CASSTQGRPTNEKLFF. CDR3 coding DNA: TGTGCCAGCAGTACACAGGGGCGACCAACTAATGAAAAACTGTTTTTT. Full variable domain (rest looked up from reference TRBV2 and TRBJ1-4): EPEVTQTPSHQVTQMGQEVILRCVPISNHLYFYWYRQILGQKVEFLVSFYNNEISEKSEIFDDQFSVERPDGSNFTLKIRSTKLEDSAMYFCASSTQGRPTNEKLFFGSGTQLSVL.

The rearrangement joins TRBV30 to TRBJ2-5; no definite D call. V was shortened by 0 bases and J by 2 bases, with 7 bases between the two germline ends. This CDR3 has 13 amino acids. Germline assignment: CDR1 GTSNPN and CDR2 SVGIG (reference sequence). As DNA, the CDR3 is TGTGCCTGGAGTGTGGCTGTACAAGAGACCCAGTACTTC. It yields the protein CAWSVAVQETQYF.

This chain connects TRBV2 to TRBJ2-7, with D hard to call. CDR1 is SNHLY, CDR2 FYNNEI, per germline. V was shortened by 6 bases and J by 2 bases, with 11 bases between the two germline ends. The CDR3 sequence is 13 residues long. This CDR3 reads CASRLRSTYEQYF. The CDR3 nucleotides are TGTGCCAGCAGATTACGGAGCACCTACGAGCAGTACTTC.

The gene calls are TRBV21-1 and TRBJ2-1; the table's D call of TRBD1 was not tested on the DNA. TRBV21-1 is given as a pseudogene. The CDR3 sequence is 17 residues long. CDR3 in DNA: TGTGCCAGCAGCATGCGTAGGACAGCCTCTTCCTACAATGAGCAGTTCTTC. It codes for CASSMRRTASSYNEQFF.

This sequence joins TRBV30 and TRBJ1-6, with D unclear. Germline assignment: CDR1 GTSNPN and CDR2 SVGIG (reference sequence). The CDR3 is 15 residues long. V lost 3 bases, J lost 0 bases, and 9 bases lay in between. CDR3 sequence reads: CAWRIGSSYNSPLHF. The CDR3 DNA follows: TGTGCCTGGAGAATCGGGAGCTCCTATAATTCACCCCTCCACTTT.

In its sample, this clone was seen once. The chain uses TRBV30 and TRBJ2-2; D gene uncertain. This CDR3 spans 13 amino acids. Germline V lookup: CDR1 GTSNPN, CDR2 SVGIG (reference sequence). Trimming left V 3 bases short and J 2 bases short, with 7 bases between. In DNA form, the CDR3 reads TGTGCCTGGAGGGCTCCTAACACCGGGGAGCTGTTTTTT. Translating it yields CAWRAPNTGELFF.

The count of this clone is one. This chain links TRBV15 with TRBJ1-2, with a weak D call TRBD1 (5 bases). The CDR3 runs to 15 residues. Germline V gene lookup returns CDR1 LNHNV and CDR2 YYDKDF (reference sequence). V was pared by 0 bases and J by 5 bases, with 13 bases between. This chain's CDR3 is CATSRESGRVYGYTF. The CDR3 region has the DNA TGTGCCACCAGCAGAGAGTCTGGCAGGGTGTATGGCTACACCTTC.

This clone was observed once. The V call is TRBV6-1, the J call TRBJ2-3; the match to TRBD1 covers 10 bases. J was trimmed by 4 bases and V by 7 bases; bases with no gene match: 8. CDR3 length: 15 amino acids. From germline, CDR1 is MNHNS and CDR2 SASEGT. CDR3 loop: CASIHMTGGPDTQYF. In nucleotides, the CDR3 is TGTGCCAGCATTCATATGACAGGGGGCCCAGATACGCAGTATTTT.

A single count supports this clone. The V call is TRBV2, the J call TRBJ1-1; no definite D call. CDR3 length: 13 residues. CDR1 SNHLY and CDR2 FYNNEI come from the germline V gene. The V end was cut by 5 bases, the J end by 0 bases, with 7 bases between. CDR3 sequence: CASSNRLNTEAFF. The CDR3 coding sequence is TGTGCCAGCAGTAATAGATTGAACACTGAAGCTTTCTTT.

The rearrangement uses TRBV5-1 and TRBJ2-1; 11 bases line up with TRBD2. CDR3 length: 16 amino acids. With 5 bases clipped from V and 2 bases from J, the junction kept 6 bases outside the gene matches. Germline V gene sequence: CDR1 SGHRS, CDR2 YFSETQ. CDR3 region: CASRPTSGVTYNEQFF. The CDR3 DNA reads TGCGCCAGCAGGCCGACTAGCGGGGTTACCTACAATGAGCAGTTCTTC.

This chain connects TRBV18 to TRBJ1-5; tentative D call: TRBD1 (5 bases). This CDR3 contains 16 residues. CDR1 and CDR2 (germline): KGHSH, LQKENI. V was clipped by 3 bases and J by 0 bases, with 12 bases between them. CDR3 nucleotide sequence: TGTGCCAGCTCACCTCAGACAGCCTTTAGCAATCAGCCCCAGCATTTT. Its translation is CASSPQTAFSNQPQHF.